The 16 T cell receptor beta chains listed next were all sequenced from one sample in a study of human T cells and chemical hapten exposure. TCRdb reanalysed the RACE reads using MiXCR and keeps one entry per CDR3 protein. Of tens of thousands of distinct CDR3 sequences detected, 10% to 12% appear once; the ten largest clones hold roughly 4.3%. Time point: pre-sensitization, week 0. The treatment was: therapeutic diphenylcyclopropenone sensitization with weekly scalp DPC. Sequences were derived from whole blood, sampled in connection with sensitization to the hapten diphenylcyclopropenone (DPC). These receptors were collected from a woman in her thirties or forties with alopecia areata. Some clones in this sample may be carry-over from other donors' samples.

This rearrangement joins TRBV7-9 to TRBJ1-4; 7 bases map to TRBD1. Trimming removed 5 bases from V and 8 bases from J; junction bases left unmatched: 8. Germline CDR1 is SEHNR and CDR2 is FQNEAQ (reference sequence). The CDR3 covers 14 residues. The CDR3 loop reads CASSTGQYNEKLFF. The CDR3 DNA follows: TGTGCCAGCAGCACGGGACAGTACAACGAAAAACTGTTTTTT.

This clonotype showed up just a few times. The chain couples TRBV6-2 or TRBV6-3 to TRBJ2-1, with D maybe TRBD2 (5 bases). The CDR3 covers 14 residues. CDR1 and CDR2 from the germline V gene are MNHEY and SVGEGT. The ends were cut back, 6 bases at V and 0 bases at J, with 9 bases in the middle. In nucleotides, the CDR3 is TGTGCCAGCAGGACGGGGAGCTCCTACAATGAGCAGTTCTTC. Protein product: CASRTGSSYNEQFF.

This clonotype was seen at least ten times. The gene calls are TRBV5-4 and TRBJ1-1; D may be TRBD1 (6 bases). Trimming removed 7 bases at V and 3 bases at J, with 22 bases between. Germline CDR1 SGHNT, CDR2 YYREEE (reference sequence). The CDR3 covers 16 residues. The CDR3 protein is CASSLPGAQGDTEAFF. The CDR3 DNA is TGTGCCAGCTCCTTGCCGGGGGCCCAAGGAGACACTGAAGCTTTCTTT.

This clonotype was observed at least ten times. CDR3 amino acids: CASSFDRGGYEQYF. DNA of the CDR3: TGTGCCAGCAGTTTTGACAGGGGAGGCTACGAGCAGTACTTC. This sequence joins TRBV27 and TRBJ2-7; the match to TRBD1 covers 8 bases. The CDR3 totals 14 residues. V was clipped by 3 bases and J by 3 bases; unmatched bases: 4. From germline, CDR1 is MNHEY and CDR2 SMNVEV (reference sequence).

V gene TRBV4-3 combines with J gene TRBJ2-7; maybe TRBD2 (5 bases). Germline V gives CDR1 LGHNA, CDR2 YSLEER. Trimming took 0 bases from V and 4 from J, leaving 7 bases between them. The CDR3 length is 13 residues. The CDR3 spells CASSQERAYEQYF. In nucleotides, the CDR3 is TGCGCCAGCAGCCAAGAGAGGGCTTACGAGCAGTACTTC.

This clonotype was found many times. The chain employs TRBV11-2 and TRBJ1-1; no definite D call. Germline V gene sequence: CDR1 SGHAT, CDR2 FQNNGV. The CDR3 consists of 14 residues. V was shortened by 1 base and J by 4 bases, with 10 bases between the two germline ends. In nucleotides, the CDR3 is TGTGCCAGCAGCTTAGCTATTATGGGCACTGAAGCTTTCTTT. Its protein product is CASSLAIMGTEAFF.

This clonotype came up many times. The chain carries TRBV5-1 and TRBJ2-5; weak D call: TRBD2 (7 bases). V lost 7 bases and J 5 bases, leaving 12 bases between the germline ends. The CDR3 is 12 amino acids. From germline, CDR1 is SGHRS and CDR2 YFSETQ. In nucleotides, the CDR3 is TGCGCCAGCCGGCGGGGGCTCGAGACCCAGTACTTC. This gives the protein CASRRGLETQYF.

The chain uses TRBV9 and TRBJ1-1; no definite D call. The ends were cut back, 1 base at V and 1 base at J, with 8 bases in the middle. Looked up from germline, CDR1 is SGDLS and CDR2 is YYNGEE. CDR3 length: 14 amino acids. CDR3 sequence: CASSVLAENTEAFF. The CDR3 DNA follows: TGTGCCAGCAGCGTATTAGCCGAGAACACTGAAGCTTTCTTT.

This clonotype has at least ten counts. The V call is TRBV6-1, the J call TRBJ2-5; tentative D call: TRBD1 (6 bases). In germline, CDR1 is MNHNS, CDR2 SASEGT. Trimming took 3 bases from V and 1 from J, leaving 12 bases between them. The CDR3 is made up of 15 amino acids. This CDR3 reads CASSEQGTIQETQYF. Written as DNA, the CDR3 is TGTGCCAGCAGTGAGCAGGGGACGATCCAAGAGACCCAGTACTTC.

The rearrangement joins TRBV30 to TRBJ2-7, with D perhaps matching TRBD1 (5 bases). The V and J ends lost 3 bases and 3 bases respectively, with 15 bases between them. CDR1 GTSNPN and CDR2 SVGIG come from the germline V gene (reference sequence). The CDR3 has 14 residues. CDR3 sequence reads: CAWRGAPRFYEQYF. CDR3 nucleotides: TGTGCCTGGAGAGGGGCTCCCCGGTTCTACGAGCAGTACTTC.

This clonotype showed up just a few times. Here the CDR3 reads CASSPGARVDTQYF. CDR3 nucleotides: TGTGCCAGCAGCCCAGGGGCGCGTGTGGATACGCAGTATTTT. This sequence joins TRBV11-2 and TRBJ2-3; D possibly corresponds to TRBD1 (6 bases). V lost 5 bases and J lost 6, with 15 bases in between. Germline V CDR1 and CDR2: SGHAT, FQNNGV. The CDR3 length is 14 residues.

This clonotype was seen at least ten times. The CDR3, as DNA: TGTGCCAGCAGTGGGGACATGCGGTATTTCTACACCTTC. Encoded protein: CASSGDMRYFYTF. The genes are TRBV6-5 and TRBJ1-2; tentatively, D is TRBD1 (6 bases). In germline, CDR1 is MNHEY, CDR2 SVGAGI. Trimming shortened V by 5 bases and J by 10 bases, and 17 bases separated the two germline ends. The CDR3 loop spans 13 amino acids.

This clonotype was observed at least ten times. The V call is TRBV7-8, the J call TRBJ2-5, with D possibly matching TRBD1 (5 bases). Between the trimmed V and J ends, which lost 5 bases and 3 bases, there was a span of 10 bases. Germline loops: CDR1 SGHVS, CDR2 FQNEAQ. The CDR3 contains 13 residues. The CDR3 region has the DNA TGTGCCAGCAGCCGTGACAGTAAAGAGACCCAGTACTTC. Protein: CASSRDSKETQYF.

Comment on this clonotype: This may come from a read error, since a much larger clone is one base off. This chain connects TRBV10-1 to TRBJ2-7; either TRBD1 or TRBD2 may supply D (6 bases each). The CDR3 extends over 15 amino acids. The germline V gene has CDR1 WNHNN and CDR2 SYGVQD (reference sequence). CDR3 region: CASTEGQGFPYKQYF. CDR3 coding DNA: TGCGCCAGCACGGAGGGGCAGGGGTTCCCCTACAAGCAGTACTTC.

This clonotype was detected many times. The rearrangement links TRBV27 to TRBJ2-1; D is possibly TRBD1 or TRBD2 (5 bases each). V was shortened by 4 bases and J by 0 bases, with 13 bases between the two germline ends. Germline CDR1 MNHEY, CDR2 SMNVEV (reference sequence). The CDR3 covers 16 residues. This CDR3 is CASSSLGRSSYNEQFF. The CDR3 nucleotides are TGTGCCAGCAGTTCACTGGGACGGAGCTCCTACAATGAGCAGTTCTTC.

This rearrangement joins TRBV5-1 to TRBJ1-1; 8 bases map to TRBD1. Looked up from germline, CDR1 is SGHRS and CDR2 is YFSETQ. The CDR3 length is 14 residues. The V gene end was trimmed by 4 bases and the J gene end by 11 bases; junction bases not matched to a gene: 13. The CDR3 here is CASSNFGQGAEAFF. The CDR3 nucleotides are TGCGCCAGCAGCAACTTCGGGCAGGGGGCGGAGGCTTTCTTT.